This TCR beta chain was retrieved from a study of blood T cell repertoires in COVID-19 (dated by TCRdb to 2018 to 2020). Concerning the study at large: The collaborator samples originated in the United States, Italy and Spain and spanned the acute and convalescent phases of COVID-19. Subjects who had been exposed to COVID-19, were actively infected with it, or had recovered from it provided the deeply sampled blood TCRbeta repertoires that made up the dataset. The repertoires were released in a freely available public database meant as a resource for research on the immune response to SARS-CoV-2. The sample metadata nearly always contained a de-identified subject ID, COVID-19 status, age in years and sex. Samples came from the ongoing ImmuneRACE study (first 160 participants) plus 1,254 subjects from 6 global collaborators. The material from the prospective study consisted of cDNA or gDNA derived from T cells, B-cell-depleted T cells, or PBMCs. Where HLA class I and class II types were available, the types were taken from metadata supplied by the sample provider, not from assay-based typing. Beyond this particular receptor, the publication reports: How much clinical and demographic metadata was included differed by source and by participant, and the metadata was provided uncurated.

TCRbeta CDR3 regions were amplified from genomic DNA by means of the immunoSEQ Assay, a bias-controlled multiplex PCR. The original methods were these. The number of nucleated cells in each sample was estimated from the amplification of reference gene primers within the assay. Sequence reads were collapsed and filtered to measure the absolute abundance of every unique TCRbeta CDR3 rearrangement. For each sample, productive Simpson clonality was calculated as the square root of Simpson's diversity index across productive rearrangements. This immuneACCESS table, as held by TCRdb, lists in-frame sequences with V and J called but not all clones. Of the missing ones, under half trace to an unresolved V gene in checked studies; the others have no known cause. V, J and clone size derive from that table, while D and trimming were established from the DNA sequence. In this sample the table shows some 94,000 clones, around nine tenths of which occur a single time. The top ten clones comprise about 16% of the sample.

The collaborating institutions used their own protocols to collect whole blood in K2EDTA tubes. For TCRbeta analysis, collaborators shipped samples as frozen whole blood, isolated PBMCs, or DNA extracted from either of those sample types. Of note for this clone: Its target antigen remains unknown. No base quality information exists; no much larger clone differs at one position.

Measured from the cysteine to the phenylalanine, the CDR3 is 14 residues long. The retained sequence is limited to the CDR3, 42 bases, with the frame set at the first base. The germline V gene (reference sequence) yields DFQATT for CDR1 and SNEGSKA for CDR2. V and J lose 3 bases and 2 bases, and a span of 10 bases separates them. What was sequenced was peripheral blood. The V gene is TRBV20-1 and the J gene is TRBJ2-2, with a weak D call of TRBD1 (6 bases match). This TCR was sampled from a human donor in a cohort sampled during active COVID-19. The nucleotides read TGCAGTGCTAGTCCAGGGGATAACACCGGGGAGCTGTTTTTT. Translated, it reads CSASPGDNTGELFF.